One TCR beta chain is described in this entry. Its specificity is not known. This sample is part of a study of T-cell memory formation after mild COVID-19. Overall study context: The two donors had largely donor-specific TCR clusters. Regarding the study as a whole: SARS-CoV-2 specificity of second-wave clones peaking day 37 was unconfirmed. The pre-infection memory compartment contained some responding clones, suggesting cross-reactive memory joined.

This CDR3 spans 15 amino acids. Germline values: CDR1 SNHLY, CDR2 FYNNEI. Trimming removed 4 bases from V and 6 bases from J, with 16 bases in between. MiXCR, run by TCRdb on the 5' RACE reads, gives a single entry per CDR3 protein. In the table there are a few hundred thousand distinct CDR3 sequences, around 20% of which are singletons. The V gene is TRBV2, the J gene TRBJ2-1, with D uncertain. Sequences were obtained from PBMCs or a T cell subset sorted from them (not recorded which). This sequence originates from a man aged 18-30 years who had mild COVID-19 (a few samples of this study predate the infection). Cell type and time point are not known. DNA for the CDR3: TGTGCCAGCAGTGGGAGTCCGGAAGCCCTCAATGAGCAGTTCTTC. This translates into CASSGSPEALNEQFF.